The 24 T cell receptor beta chains given below trace back to one sample, sequenced in a study of shared clonotypes between healthy human individuals. Naive CD8 cells, CD45RO-negative and positively selected for CCR7, excluded terminally differentiated effector memory CD45RA+ cells. Clones were sequenced by immunoSEQ multiplex PCR, and TCRdb holds only the in-frame ones, with some missing. The profile shows approximately 600,000 clones, approximately 95% of them singletons. The sequenced material came from naive CD8+ T cells sorted from blood. The receptors come from a woman aged 30 to 39 in good health.

This chain uses TRBV7-2 with TRBJ2-7; perhaps TRBD2 as D (6 bases). The CDR3 has 14 residues. V lost 1 base and J lost 5, with 12 bases in between. From germline, CDR1 is SGHTA and CDR2 FQGNSA. This chain's CDR3 is CASSLVEGRHEQYF. CDR3 in DNA: TGTGCCAGCAGCTTAGTGGAGGGGAGGCACGAGCAGTACTTC.

The chain links TRBV29-1 to TRBJ2-7, with a tentative D call TRBD2 (6 bases). There are 14 residues in the CDR3. Trimming left V 4 bases short and J 6 bases short, with 19 bases between. Germline assignment: CDR1 SQVTM and CDR2 ANQGSEA. The CDR3 sequence is CSVVFGTPTPEQYF. The DNA of the CDR3 is TGCAGCGTTGTGTTCGGGACTCCTACGCCCGAGCAGTACTTC.

The rearrangement uses TRBV11-2 and TRBJ2-6, with TRBD1 matching 10 bases. Germline values: CDR1 SGHAT, CDR2 FQNNGV. With V trimmed by 5 bases and J by 4 bases, 11 bases remained unmatched. This CDR3 comprises 18 residues. DNA for the CDR3: TGTGCCAGCAGCGCTACCCGGGACAGGGGCTTCGGGGCCAACGTCCTGACTTTC. Translating gives CASSATRDRGFGANVLTF. Variable domain in full (rest from reference TRBV11-2 and TRBJ2-6): EAGVAQSPRYKIIEKRQSVAFWCNPISGHATLYWYQQILGQGPKLLIQFQNNGVVDDSQLPKDRFSAERLKGVDSTLKIQPAKLEDSAVYLCASSATRDRGFGANVLTFGAGSRLTVL.

The chain's CDR3 is CASRKTSGRAVEQFF. The CDR3, as DNA: TGTGCCAGCAGGAAAACTAGCGGGAGGGCCGTTGAGCAGTTCTTC. The rearrangement links TRBV28 to TRBJ2-1, with 13 bases that match TRBD2. The CDR3 loop spans 15 amino acids. The trim removed 6 bases at V and 9 bases at J, leaving 8 bases unmatched. Germline values: CDR1 MDHEN, CDR2 SYDVKM.

The gene calls are TRBV7-9 and TRBJ1-1, with D possibly matching TRBD1 (5 bases). This CDR3 has 12 residues. In germline, CDR1 is SEHNR, CDR2 FQNEAQ (reference sequence). Deletions cut 3 bases from V and 12 bases from J, with 14 bases between. The chain's CDR3 is CASSFAGRGPFF. The CDR3, as DNA: TGTGCCAGCAGCTTCGCGGGAAGGGGCCCTTTCTTT.

This clone was counted a single time. The chain links TRBV28 to TRBJ1-2; TRBD1 aligns across 10 bases. CDR3 size: 16 residues. Germline lookup yields CDR1 MDHEN and CDR2 SYDVKM. After removal of 3 bases from V and 3 bases from J, the junction contained 7 bases not matched to a gene. The CDR3 reads CASSFGTGARYYGYTF. The CDR3 bases are TGTGCCAGCAGTTTTGGGACAGGGGCAAGGTACTATGGCTACACCTTC.

This chain connects TRBV27 to TRBJ1-2; D gene ambiguous. The germline V gene encodes CDR1 MNHEY and CDR2 SMNVEV (reference sequence). V lost 3 bases and J 3 bases, leaving 8 bases between the germline ends. This CDR3 contains 13 residues. The CDR3 nucleotides read TGTGCCAGCAGTTTTGTTAGAGACTATGGCTACACCTTC. It codes for CASSFVRDYGYTF.

This chain connects TRBV2 to TRBJ2-2, with D possibly being TRBD1 (7 bases). This CDR3 contains 16 residues. Germline assignment: CDR1 SNHLY and CDR2 FYNNEI. V was shortened by 5 bases and J by 4 bases, with 17 bases between the two germline ends. The CDR3 loop is CASSSRGTDGTGELFF. The CDR3 DNA is TGTGCCAGCAGTTCCCGGGGGACAGACGGCACCGGGGAGCTGTTTTTT.

This clone is a singleton in its sample. This CDR3 reads CASSFPTYEQYF. The CDR3 nucleotides read TGTGCCAGCAGCTTTCCCACCTACGAGCAGTACTTC. V and J are TRBV11-2 and TRBJ2-7, with D hard to call. Per germline, CDR1 SGHAT and CDR2 FQNNGV. With 3 bases removed from V and 2 bases from J, the gap between germline ends came to 5 bases. The CDR3 sequence is 12 residues long.

The chain carries TRBV7-8 and TRBJ2-7; 7 nucleotides line up with TRBD2. The junction had 5 bases not matched to a gene; V was cut back by 0 bases and J by 0 bases. Germline V gene data show CDR1 as SGHVS and CDR2 as FQNEAQ. This CDR3 is 16 amino acids long. This CDR3 is CASSLARRDYSYEQYF. Written as DNA, the CDR3 is TGTGCCAGCAGCTTAGCCCGTAGGGACTACTCCTACGAGCAGTACTTC.

The chain recombines TRBV7-9 with TRBJ1-4; D gene ambiguous. From germline, CDR1 is SEHNR and CDR2 FQNEAQ (reference sequence). The CDR3 contains 14 residues. The V gene lost 5 bases and the J gene lost 0 bases, with 7 bases spanning the gap. The CDR3 DNA is TGTGCCAGCAGCCACTTTGCAACTAATGAAAAACTGTTTTTT. The encoded protein is CASSHFATNEKLFF.

DNA for the CDR3: TGTGCCTCGGAGTTCACCGGGGAGCTGTTTTTT. This codes for CASEFTGELFF. V is TRBV30 and J is TRBJ2-2, with D hard to call. The germline V gene has CDR1 GTSNPN and CDR2 SVGIG (reference sequence). Trimming cost V 7 bases and J 4 bases, with 7 bases left between them. The CDR3 runs 11 residues.

The V gene is TRBV5-4, the J gene TRBJ2-7, with 14 positions matching TRBD2. The length of the CDR3 is 14 residues. Trimming at V came to 7 bases and at J to 5 bases, leaving 5 bases not matched to a gene. Germline V gives CDR1 SGHNT, CDR2 YYREEE (reference sequence). CDR3: CASGPGLAGDEQYF. CDR3 nucleotides: TGTGCCAGCGGCCCGGGACTAGCGGGAGACGAGCAGTACTTC. The whole variable domain, remainder taken from reference TRBV5-4 and TRBJ2-7, is ETGVTQSPTHLIKTRGQQVTLRCSSQSGHNTVSWYQQALGQGPQFIFQYYREEENGRGNFPPRFSGLQFPNYSSELNVNALELDDSALYLCASGPGLAGDEQYFGPGTRLTVT.

Of note for this clone: Other DNA sequences of this sample code for an identical CDR3. The genes are TRBV27 and TRBJ2-7, with D possibly matching TRBD2 (9 bases). CDR1 and CDR2 from the germline V gene are MNHEY and SMNVEV (reference sequence). Trimming stripped 2 bases from V and 5 bases from J, with 31 bases between. This CDR3 contains 20 residues. CDR3 loop: CASSLPGTGTSSGMPNEQYF. In nucleotides, the CDR3 is TGTGCCAGCAGTTTACCCGGGACAGGCACGTCTAGCGGGATGCCCAACGAGCAGTACTTC.

This rearrangement joins TRBV9 to TRBJ2-7, with D maybe TRBD2 (6 bases). The V gene lost 4 bases and the J gene lost 7 bases, with 12 bases spanning the gap. CDR1 SGDLS and CDR2 YYNGEE come from the germline V gene. The CDR3 consists of 12 residues. The CDR3 bases are TGTGCCAGCAGCTCCCCGGGGGAGGAGCAGTACTTC. The encoded protein is CASSSPGEEQYF.

The J gene is TRBJ2-7, the V gene TRBV4-2; D may be TRBD1 or TRBD2 (5 bases each). Germline CDR1 is LGHNA and CDR2 is YNFKEQ. CDR3 length: 15 amino acids. Deletions cut 0 bases from V and 0 bases from J, with 9 bases between. CDR3 nucleotides: TGTGCCAGCAGCCAAGAAATGGGACCCTCCTACGAGCAGTACTTC. Its translation is CASSQEMGPSYEQYF.

The V and J genes are TRBV7-8 and TRBJ2-1; 11 bases fit TRBD2. Unmatched junction bases numbered 5, after V lost 3 bases and J lost 4 bases. Germline V lookup: CDR1 SGHVS, CDR2 FQNEAQ. This CDR3 is 16 amino acids long. The CDR3 here is CASSFFGTSGYNEQFF. In nucleotides, the CDR3 is TGTGCCAGCAGCTTTTTTGGGACTAGCGGATACAATGAGCAGTTCTTC.

The V and J genes are TRBV5-8 and TRBJ2-7; D gene uncertain. Trimming took off 0 bases at V and 0 bases at J, with 7 bases between the two ends. The CDR3 extends over 14 amino acids. The V gene's germline CDR1 is SGHTS and CDR2 YDEGEE. The CDR3 is CASSLARYSYEQYF. CDR3 DNA: TGTGCCAGCAGCTTGGCAAGGTACTCCTACGAGCAGTACTTC.

This clone is a singleton in its sample. The chain joins TRBV9 to TRBJ1-1; D uncertain. The ends were cut back, 5 bases at V and 3 bases at J, with 17 bases in the middle. There are 15 residues in the CDR3. Germline CDR1 is SGDLS and CDR2 is YYNGEE. CDR3 sequence (DNA): TGTGCCAGCAGTTGGACGTCTCGCGGGGACACTGAAGCTTTCTTT. Its translation is CASSWTSRGDTEAFF.

This sequence joins TRBV19 and TRBJ2-3; tentatively, D is TRBD1 or TRBD2 (6 bases each). Trimming took off 7 bases at V and 2 bases at J, with 13 bases between the two ends. There are 14 residues in the CDR3. Per germline, CDR1 LNHDA and CDR2 SQIVND (reference sequence). CDR3 nucleotides: TGTGCCAGTACGGTCGGGGGCTTCACAGATACGCAGTATTTT. Amino acid sequence: CASTVGGFTDTQYF. Variable domain in full (rest from reference TRBV19 and TRBJ2-3): DGGITQSPKYLFRKEGQNVTLSCEQNLNHDAMYWYRQDPGQGLRLIYYSQIVNDFQKGDIAEGYSVSREKKESFPLTVTSAQKNPTAFYLCASTVGGFTDTQYFGPGTRLTVL.

This rearrangement joins TRBV1 to TRBJ2-2. TRBV1 is assigned pseudogene status. The CDR3 is made up of 14 amino acids. CDR3 sequence: CTSPCLTEHRGAVF. The CDR3 DNA is TGCACCAGCCCTTGTCTGACAGAACACCGGGGAGCTGTTTTT.

The V gene is TRBV4-2, the J gene TRBJ1-2, with TRBD1 identical over 11 bases. V lost 7 bases to trimming and J lost 7 bases; unmatched junction nucleotides: 8. Germline lookup yields CDR1 LGHNA and CDR2 YNFKEQ. CDR3 length: 14 amino acids. CDR3 nucleotides: TGTGCCAGCAACCCCGGACAGGGGGCTAGTGGCTACACCTTC. This encodes CASNPGQGASGYTF.

The chain joins TRBV5-1 to TRBJ2-2; 11 bases agree with TRBD2. J lost 0 bases, V lost 1 base, and 14 bases had no gene match. The CDR3 runs 21 residues. Germline V gives CDR1 SGHRS, CDR2 YFSETQ. CDR3 protein: CASSLLGVATSGTSNTGELFF. The CDR3 DNA follows: TGCGCCAGCAGCTTGTTGGGGGTGGCGACTAGCGGGACCTCGAACACCGGGGAGCTGTTTTTT.

The chain combines TRBV28 with TRBJ1-3, with D uncertain. The ends were cut back, 3 bases at V and 4 bases at J, with 16 bases in the middle. The germline gives CDR1 MDHEN, CDR2 SYDVKM. The CDR3 has 16 amino acids. The CDR3 DNA is TGTGCCAGCAGTTTCGACATCGGGGATGAAGGAAACACCATATATTTT. This encodes CASSFDIGDEGNTIYF.